This T cell receptor beta chain was sequenced for a study of blood T cell repertoires in COVID-19. On the study more broadly: Collection of acute and convalescent COVID-19 samples took place in the United States, Italy and Spain.

Residents of under 25 US areas, aged about 18 to 100 years, made up the participants. Allocation to cohorts depended on clinical history reported by the participants. Source study methods: Quantification of nucleated cells was approximated via reference gene primer amplification. Profiled with immunoSEQ multiplex PCR; TCRdb holds only in-frame clones, not every one. V and J calls and clone size are those listed in that table; D and trimming were worked out from the DNA. The repertoire includes roughly 180,000 clones, roughly four fifths of them detected once, and about 10% sits in the top ten. The CDR3 consists of 15 residues. Germline values: CDR1 GTSNPN, CDR2 SVGIG (reference sequence). V was cut by 4 bases and J by 6 bases, with 16 bases left in between.

The rearrangement links TRBV30 to TRBJ1-6, with D perhaps matching TRBD1 (6 bases). Sequences were obtained from PBMCs or T cells enriched from blood (not recorded which). The receptor was isolated from a man in his forties who had recovered from COVID-19. CDR3 residues: CAWTAGQSPNSPLHF. In nucleotides, the CDR3 is TGTGCCTGGACAGCTGGACAGAGCCCTAATTCACCCCTCCACTTT.